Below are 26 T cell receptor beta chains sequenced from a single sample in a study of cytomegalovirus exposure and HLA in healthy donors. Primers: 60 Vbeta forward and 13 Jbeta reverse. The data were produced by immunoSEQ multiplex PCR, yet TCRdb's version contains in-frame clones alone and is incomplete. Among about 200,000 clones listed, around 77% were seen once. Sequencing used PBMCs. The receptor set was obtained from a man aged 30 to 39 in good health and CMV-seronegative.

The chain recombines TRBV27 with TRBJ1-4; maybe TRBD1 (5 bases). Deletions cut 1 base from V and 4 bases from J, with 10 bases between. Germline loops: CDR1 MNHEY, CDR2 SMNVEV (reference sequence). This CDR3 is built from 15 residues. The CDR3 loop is CASSLFGGVNEKLFF. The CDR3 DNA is TGTGCCAGCAGTTTATTTGGGGGGGTTAATGAAAAACTGTTTTTT.

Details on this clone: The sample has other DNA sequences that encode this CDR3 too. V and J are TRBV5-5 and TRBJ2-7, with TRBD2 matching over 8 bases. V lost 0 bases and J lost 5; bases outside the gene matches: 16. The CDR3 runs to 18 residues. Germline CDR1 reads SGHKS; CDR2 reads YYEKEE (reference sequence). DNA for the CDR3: TGTGCCAGCAGCTTGGTGTTTAGCGGGACCCATCTTGGTAACGAGCAGTACTTC. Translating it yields CASSLVFSGTHLGNEQYF. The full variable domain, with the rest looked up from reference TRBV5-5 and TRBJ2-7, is DAGVTQSPTHLIKTRGQQVTLRCSPISGHKSVSWYQQVLGQGPQFIFQYYEKEERGRGNFPDRFSARQFPNYSSELNVNALLLGDSALYLCASSLVFSGTHLGNEQYFGPGTRLTVT.

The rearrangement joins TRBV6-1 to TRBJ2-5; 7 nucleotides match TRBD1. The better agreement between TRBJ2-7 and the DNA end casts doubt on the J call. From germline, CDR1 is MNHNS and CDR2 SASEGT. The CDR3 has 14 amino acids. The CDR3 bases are TGTGCCAGCTATTACAGGGGTAATACCTACGAGCAGTACTTC. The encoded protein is CASYYRGNTYEQYF.

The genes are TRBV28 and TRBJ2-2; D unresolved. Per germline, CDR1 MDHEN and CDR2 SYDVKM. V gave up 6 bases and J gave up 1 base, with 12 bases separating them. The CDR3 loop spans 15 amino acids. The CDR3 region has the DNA TGTGCCAGCAGCTACGACAACATGAACACCGGGGAGCTGTTTTTT. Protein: CASSYDNMNTGELFF. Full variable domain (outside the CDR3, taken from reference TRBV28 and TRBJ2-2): DVKVTQSSRYLVKRTGEKVFLECVQDMDHENMFWYRQDPGLGLRLIYFSYDVKMKEKGDIPEGYSVSREKKERFSLILESASTNQTSMYLCASSYDNMNTGELFFGEGSRLTVL.

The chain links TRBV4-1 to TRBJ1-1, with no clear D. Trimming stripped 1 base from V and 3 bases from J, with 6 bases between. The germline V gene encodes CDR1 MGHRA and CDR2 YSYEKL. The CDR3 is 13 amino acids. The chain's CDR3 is CASSQAVYTEAFF. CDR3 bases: TGCGCCAGCAGCCAAGCCGTTTACACTGAAGCTTTCTTT.

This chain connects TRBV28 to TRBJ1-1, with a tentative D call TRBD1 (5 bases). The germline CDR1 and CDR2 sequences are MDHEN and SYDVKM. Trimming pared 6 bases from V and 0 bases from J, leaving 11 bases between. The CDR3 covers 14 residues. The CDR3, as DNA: TGTGCCAGCAGGAGTTGGGGCATGAACACTGAAGCTTTCTTT. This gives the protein CASRSWGMNTEAFF.

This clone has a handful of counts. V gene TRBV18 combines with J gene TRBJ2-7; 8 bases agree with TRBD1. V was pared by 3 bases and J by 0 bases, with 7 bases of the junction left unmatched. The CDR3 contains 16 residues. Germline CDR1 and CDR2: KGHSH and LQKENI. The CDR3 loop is CASSPNRGSSSYEQYF. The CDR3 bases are TGTGCCAGCTCACCTAACAGGGGGAGTAGCTCCTACGAGCAGTACTTC.

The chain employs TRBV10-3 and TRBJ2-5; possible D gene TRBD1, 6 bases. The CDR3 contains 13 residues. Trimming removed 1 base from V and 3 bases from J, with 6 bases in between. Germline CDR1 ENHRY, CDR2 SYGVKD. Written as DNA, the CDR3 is TGTGCCATCAGTGAGTACAGGGAAGAGACCCAGTACTTC. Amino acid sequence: CAISEYREETQYF.

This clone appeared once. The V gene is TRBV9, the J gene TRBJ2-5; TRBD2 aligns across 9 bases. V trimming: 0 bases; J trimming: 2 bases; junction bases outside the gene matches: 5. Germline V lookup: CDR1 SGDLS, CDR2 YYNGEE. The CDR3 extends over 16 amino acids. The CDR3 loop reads CASSVGVAGEQETQYF. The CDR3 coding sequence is TGTGCCAGCAGCGTAGGGGTAGCGGGAGAACAAGAGACCCAGTACTTC.

CDR3 DNA: TGTGCTAGTGGTTTGTACCAGAAGACAGGGGGCAGCACCGGGGAGCTGTTTTTT. Protein: CASGLYQKTGGSTGELFF. This rearrangement joins TRBV12-5 to TRBJ2-2; 10 nucleotides agree with TRBD1. With 2 bases clipped from V and 4 bases from J, the junction kept 10 bases outside the gene matches. This CDR3 is built from 18 residues. Looked up from germline, CDR1 is LGHNT and CDR2 is FRNRAP.

The DNA of the CDR3 is TGTGCCACGCTACAGGGGGTAGGCACCGGGGAGCTGTTTTTT. It encodes CATLQGVGTGELFF. The V call is TRBV6-6, the J call TRBJ2-2; 8 nucleotides match TRBD1. Per the germline V gene, CDR1 is MNHNY and CDR2 is SVGAGI (reference sequence). The CDR3 totals 14 residues. The V gene end was trimmed by 10 bases and the J gene end by 4 bases; junction bases not matched to a gene: 8.

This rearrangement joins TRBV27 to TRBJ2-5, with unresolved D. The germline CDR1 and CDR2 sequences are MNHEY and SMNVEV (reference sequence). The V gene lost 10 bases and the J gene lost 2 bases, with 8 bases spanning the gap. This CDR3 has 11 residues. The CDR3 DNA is TGTGCCACTAGGAAGCAAGAGACCCAGTACTTC. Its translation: CATRKQETQYF.

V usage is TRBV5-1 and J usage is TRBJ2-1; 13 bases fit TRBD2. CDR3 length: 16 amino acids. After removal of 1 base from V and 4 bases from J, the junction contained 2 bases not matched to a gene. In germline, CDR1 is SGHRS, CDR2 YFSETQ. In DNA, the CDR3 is TGCGCCAGCAGCTTGACTAGCGGGAGGGGTTACAATGAGCAGTTCTTC. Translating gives CASSLTSGRGYNEQFF.

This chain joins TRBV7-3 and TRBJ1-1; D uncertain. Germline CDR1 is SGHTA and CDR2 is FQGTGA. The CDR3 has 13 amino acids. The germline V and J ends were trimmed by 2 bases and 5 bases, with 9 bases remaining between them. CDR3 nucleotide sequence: TGTGCCAGCAGCTTATGGCGGGGTACTGAAGCTTTCTTT. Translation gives CASSLWRGTEAFF.

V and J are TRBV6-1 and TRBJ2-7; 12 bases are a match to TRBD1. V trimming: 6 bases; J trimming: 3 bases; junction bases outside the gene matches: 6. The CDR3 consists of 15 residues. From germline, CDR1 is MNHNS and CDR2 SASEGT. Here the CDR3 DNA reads TGTGCCAGCAGCCTCGGGACAGGGGGCCTCTACGAGCAGTACTTC. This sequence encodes CASSLGTGGLYEQYF.

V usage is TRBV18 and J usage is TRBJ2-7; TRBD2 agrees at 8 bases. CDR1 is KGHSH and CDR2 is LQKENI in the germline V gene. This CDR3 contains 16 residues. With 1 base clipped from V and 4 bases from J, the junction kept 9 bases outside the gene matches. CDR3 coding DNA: TGTGCCAGCTCACCACTTCCAGCGGGAGATAGGTACGAGCAGTACTTC. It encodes CASSPLPAGDRYEQYF. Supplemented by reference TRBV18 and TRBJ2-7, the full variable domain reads NAGVMQNPRHLVRRRGQEARLRCSPMKGHSHVYWYRQLPEEGLKFMVYLQKENIIDESGMPKERFSAEFPKEGPSILRIQQVVRGDSAAYFCASSPLPAGDRYEQYFGPGTRLTVT.

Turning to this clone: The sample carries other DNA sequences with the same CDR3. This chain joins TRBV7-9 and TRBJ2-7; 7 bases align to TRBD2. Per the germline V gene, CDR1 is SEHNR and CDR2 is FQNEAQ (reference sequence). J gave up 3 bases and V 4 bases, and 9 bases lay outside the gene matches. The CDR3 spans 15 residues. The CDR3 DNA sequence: TGTGCCAGCAGCTCGAAACGGACTAGTTTCTACGAGCAGTACTTC. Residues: CASSSKRTSFYEQYF. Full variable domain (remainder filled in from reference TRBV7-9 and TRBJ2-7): DTGVSQNPRHKITKRGQNVTFRCDPISEHNRLYWYRQTLGQGPEFLTYFQNEAQLEKSRLLSDRFSAERPKGSFSTLEIQRTEQGDSAMYLCASSSKRTSFYEQYFGPGTRLTVT.

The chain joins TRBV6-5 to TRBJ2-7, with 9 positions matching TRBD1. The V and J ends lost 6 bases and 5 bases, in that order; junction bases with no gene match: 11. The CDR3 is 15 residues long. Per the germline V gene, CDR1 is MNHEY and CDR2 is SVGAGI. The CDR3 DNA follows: TGTGCCAGCAGGTCAAGATACCGACAGGGGGACGAGCAGTACTTC. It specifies CASRSRYRQGDEQYF.

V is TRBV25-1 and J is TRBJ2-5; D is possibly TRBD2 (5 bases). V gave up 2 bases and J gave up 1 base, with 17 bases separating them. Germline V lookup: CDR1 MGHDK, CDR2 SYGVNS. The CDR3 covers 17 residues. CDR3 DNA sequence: TGTGCCAGCAGTGAAAAGGGAGCACGGACCCTCCAAGAGACCCAGTACTTC. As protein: CASSEKGARTLQETQYF.

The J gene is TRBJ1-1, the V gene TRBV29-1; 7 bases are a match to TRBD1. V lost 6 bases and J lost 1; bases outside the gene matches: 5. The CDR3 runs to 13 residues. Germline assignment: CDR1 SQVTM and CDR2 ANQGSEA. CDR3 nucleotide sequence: TGCAGCGTCACAGGGGTCGCGAACACTGAAGCTTTCTTT. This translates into CSVTGVANTEAFF.

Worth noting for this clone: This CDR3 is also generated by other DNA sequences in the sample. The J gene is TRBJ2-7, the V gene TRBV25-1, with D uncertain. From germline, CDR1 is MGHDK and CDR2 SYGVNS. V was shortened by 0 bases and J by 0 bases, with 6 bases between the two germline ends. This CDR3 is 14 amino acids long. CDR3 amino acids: CASSEYGSSYEQYF. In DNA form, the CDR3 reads TGTGCCAGCAGTGAATATGGTAGCTCCTACGAGCAGTACTTC.

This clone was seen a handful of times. DNA for the CDR3: TGTGCCAGCATCGACTCGGGACAGCAATTCTATGGCTACACCTTC. Protein product: CASIDSGQQFYGYTF. J is TRBJ1-2 and V is TRBV7-9; 7 bases match TRBD1. Germline trimming cut 7 bases from V and 4 bases from J; bases unmatched to any gene: 12. The germline gives CDR1 SEHNR, CDR2 FQNEAQ (reference sequence). The CDR3 contains 15 residues.

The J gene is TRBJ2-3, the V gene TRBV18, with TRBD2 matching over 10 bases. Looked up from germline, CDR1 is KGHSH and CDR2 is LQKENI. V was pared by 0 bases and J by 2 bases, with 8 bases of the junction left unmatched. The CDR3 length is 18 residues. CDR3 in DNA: TGTGCCAGCTCACCACCGATGACTAGCGGGCGCTTCACAGATACGCAGTATTTT. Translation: CASSPPMTSGRFTDTQYF.

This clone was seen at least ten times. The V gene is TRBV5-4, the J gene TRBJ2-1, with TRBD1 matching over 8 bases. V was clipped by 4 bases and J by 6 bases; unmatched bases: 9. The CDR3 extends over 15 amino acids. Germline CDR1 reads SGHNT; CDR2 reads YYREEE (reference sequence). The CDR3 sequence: CASSPTGTGINEQFF. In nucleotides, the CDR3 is TGTGCCAGCAGCCCAACCGGGACAGGAATCAATGAGCAGTTCTTC.

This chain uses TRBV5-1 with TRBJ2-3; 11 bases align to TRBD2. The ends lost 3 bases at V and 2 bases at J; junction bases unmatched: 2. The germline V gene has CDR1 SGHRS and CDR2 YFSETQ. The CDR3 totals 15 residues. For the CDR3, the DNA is TGCGCCAGCAGCTCGGGACTAGCGGTCACAGATACGCAGTATTTT. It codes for CASSSGLAVTDTQYF.

The CDR3 spells CASTLDKNTEAFF. In DNA, the CDR3 is TGTGCCAGCACCCTTGACAAGAACACTGAAGCTTTCTTT. The chain uses TRBV2 and TRBJ1-1, with D uncertain. The CDR3 runs to 13 residues. Germline V gene data show CDR1 as SNHLY and CDR2 as FYNNEI. V dropped 7 bases and J dropped 1 base, with 10 bases sitting between them.